The clone carrying this T cell receptor beta chain appeared a few times. Uncontrolled infection, other autoimmune disease, pregnancy or lactation led to exclusion. This sample holds PBMCs from roughly 10 ml fresh peripheral blood. These data are taken from a study of T cells in Graves' hyperthyroidism and ophthalmopathy. Germline loops: CDR1 KGHDR, CDR2 SFDVKD. Unmatched junction bases numbered 3, after V lost 7 bases and J lost 0 bases. This CDR3 is 15 amino acids long. TCR beta CDR3 regions were amplified from RNA. Carried out on the TCR CDR3, a first-round RT-PCR used the HTBI primer set. MiXCR was run by TCRdb on the multiplex PCR reads, yielding one entry per CDR3 protein. The sample has more than 600,000 distinct CDR3 sequences, about 17% seen once.

V and J are TRBV24-1 and TRBJ2-1; 9 nucleotides line up with TRBD1. Material: blood. This clonotype originated in a man aged 18 to 35 with Graves' hyperthyroidism. The CDR3 DNA reads TGTGCCACCAGCCTGACAGGGGGCTCCTACAATGAGCAGTTCTTC. It specifies CATSLTGGSYNEQFF.